The 27 T cell receptor beta chains given below trace back to one sample, sequenced in a study of cytomegalovirus exposure and HLA in healthy donors. Primers: 60 Vbeta forward and 13 Jbeta reverse. Profiled with immunoSEQ multiplex PCR; TCRdb holds only in-frame clones, not every one. Found here are around 99,000 clones, around 77% of them singletons; the top ten hold around 3.6%. The sequencing input was PBMCs. These receptors were taken from a man aged 35 to 55 in good health and CMV-seronegative.

This clone was seen a few times. The V call is TRBV30, the J call TRBJ1-1; TRBD1 aligns across 9 bases. CDR1 GTSNPN and CDR2 SVGIG come from the germline V gene (reference sequence). The CDR3 extends over 12 amino acids. J lost 7 bases, V lost 1 base, and 1 base had no gene match. The DNA for the CDR3 is TGTGCCTGGAGTGACAGGGGGCTTGAAGCTTTCTTT. Translating it yields CAWSDRGLEAFF.

The CDR3 protein is CASSLPRDGTDTQYF. CDR3 sequence (DNA): TGCGCCAGCAGCTTGCCGCGGGACGGCACAGATACGCAGTATTTT. The chain combines TRBV5-1 with TRBJ2-3; D may be TRBD2 (6 bases). The CDR3 consists of 15 residues. The V end lost 1 base, the J end lost 1 base, and 10 bases lay between the germline ends. The V gene's germline CDR1 is SGHRS and CDR2 YFSETQ.

This clone was observed a few times. The chain carries TRBV5-1 and TRBJ2-5; D call uncertain. With the DNA end fitting TRBJ2-7 better, the J assignment may be wrong. Germline CDR1 and CDR2: SGHRS and YFSETQ. The CDR3 is 13 residues long. CDR3 DNA sequence: TGCGCCAGCAGCTTGGTTCTAAAAACCGAGCAGTACTTC. It encodes CASSLVLKTEQYF.

The V gene is TRBV6-6, the J gene TRBJ1-4, with TRBD1 identical over 8 bases. Germline loops: CDR1 MNHNY, CDR2 SVGAGI (reference sequence). V was pared by 1 base and J by 6 bases, with 1 base of the junction left unmatched. The CDR3 runs to 14 residues. CDR3 sequence: CASSYLGQDEKLFF. The CDR3 coding sequence is TGTGCCAGCAGTTACTTGGGACAGGATGAAAAACTGTTTTTT.

The DNA for the CDR3 is TGTGCAAGTCGCTTTGTGACACAGGGCACCGGGGAGCTGTTTTTT. Amino acid sequence: CASRFVTQGTGELFF. The chain is built from TRBV12-2 and TRBJ2-2; the table's D call, TRBD1, was not checked against the DNA. TRBV12-2 is given as a pseudogene. The CDR3 spans 15 residues.

The chain combines TRBV30 with TRBJ2-6; the D gene is possibly TRBD1 (5 bases). In germline, CDR1 is GTSNPN, CDR2 SVGIG (reference sequence). CDR3 length: 14 residues. Trimming pared 3 bases from V and 3 bases from J, leaving 9 bases between. Here the CDR3 DNA reads TGTGCCTGGAGCCAGGGTGGTGGGGCCAACGTCCTGACTTTC. This sequence encodes CAWSQGGGANVLTF.

The J gene is TRBJ1-1, the V gene TRBV30, with TRBD1 matching over 8 bases. The CDR3 length is 14 residues. The trim removed 4 bases at V and 4 bases at J, leaving 8 bases unmatched. From germline, CDR1 is GTSNPN and CDR2 SVGIG (reference sequence). CDR3 sequence (DNA): TGTGCCTGGACCGCGGACAGGGTGGGCACTGAAGCTTTCTTT. Translation gives CAWTADRVGTEAFF. The full variable domain, its missing parts supplied by reference TRBV30 and TRBJ1-1, is SQTIHQWPATLVQPVGSPLSLECTVEGTSNPNLYWYRQAAGRGLQLLFYSVGIGQISSEVPQNLSASRPQDRQFILSSKKLLLSDSGFYLCAWTADRVGTEAFFGQGTRLTVV.

V gene TRBV7-7 combines with J gene TRBJ2-3, with TRBD2 matching 11 bases. Per germline, CDR1 SSHAT and CDR2 FNYEAQ (reference sequence). The CDR3 totals 16 residues. V dropped 1 base and J dropped 2; count of bases not matched to a gene: 2. CDR3 DNA: TGTGCCAGCAGCTTAGGACTAGCGGGAAACACAGATACGCAGTATTTT. Amino acids: CASSLGLAGNTDTQYF. Drawing the rest from reference TRBV7-7 and TRBJ2-3, the complete variable domain is GAGVSQSPRYKVTKRGQDVTLRCDPISSHATLYWYQQALGQGPEFLTYFNYEAQPDKSGLPSDRFSAERPEGSISTLTIQRTEQRDSAMYRCASSLGLAGNTDTQYFGPGTRLTVL.

The V gene is TRBV7-9, the J gene TRBJ2-5; D call uncertain. Per germline, CDR1 SEHNR and CDR2 FQNEAQ (reference sequence). The V gene lost 5 bases and the J gene lost 3 bases, with 4 bases spanning the gap. The CDR3 extends over 11 amino acids. The CDR3 DNA sequence: TGTGCCAGCAGCCTAAAAGAGACCCAGTACTTC. It specifies CASSLKETQYF.

This clone was recorded a few times. CDR3 residues: CSVATGPGELFF. In nucleotides, the CDR3 is TGCAGCGTTGCAACAGGTCCCGGGGAGCTGTTTTTT. This chain connects TRBV29-1 to TRBJ2-2; a possible D gene is TRBD1 (5 bases). V was shortened by 4 bases and J by 6 bases, with 9 bases between the two germline ends. The CDR3 consists of 12 residues. Per the germline V gene, CDR1 is SQVTM and CDR2 is ANQGSEA.

V and J are TRBV19 and TRBJ2-7; TRBD1 matches at 10 bases. The trim removed 7 bases at V and 3 bases at J, leaving 15 bases unmatched. Per the germline V gene, CDR1 is LNHDA and CDR2 is SQIVND (reference sequence). The CDR3 is 17 amino acids. This CDR3 is CASTRSGTGVGVYEQYF. The CDR3 coding sequence is TGTGCCAGTACTCGGAGCGGGACAGGGGTTGGGGTCTACGAGCAGTACTTC. The entire variable domain, with the rest obtained from reference TRBV19 and TRBJ2-7, is as follows: DGGITQSPKYLFRKEGQNVTLSCEQNLNHDAMYWYRQDPGQGLRLIYYSQIVNDFQKGDIAEGYSVSREKKESFPLTVTSAQKNPTAFYLCASTRSGTGVGVYEQYFGPGTRLTVT.

The genes are TRBV6-6 and TRBJ1-4, with 10 nucleotides matching TRBD1. After removal of 6 bases from V and 14 bases from J, the junction contained 9 bases not matched to a gene. Germline lookup yields CDR1 MNHNY and CDR2 SVGAGI (reference sequence). This CDR3 contains 13 residues. This CDR3 reads CASSRGTGDFLFF. The CDR3, as DNA: TGTGCCAGCAGCAGGGGGACAGGGGATTTTCTGTTTTTT.

In this sample, this clone turned up a few times. The chain employs TRBV7-9 and TRBJ2-1; 9 nucleotides line up with TRBD2. V dropped 8 bases and J dropped 8; count of bases not matched to a gene: 4. Looked up from germline, CDR1 is SEHNR and CDR2 is FQNEAQ (reference sequence). The CDR3 is 12 amino acids. CDR3 in amino acids: CASGGRAYEQFF. In DNA, the CDR3 is TGTGCCAGCGGCGGGAGGGCCTATGAGCAGTTCTTC.

The chain carries TRBV7-2 and TRBJ1-2, with 10 bases lining up with TRBD1. The germline V gene encodes CDR1 SGHTA and CDR2 FQGNSA. V was pared by 3 bases and J by 8 bases, with 6 bases of the junction left unmatched. The CDR3 consists of 14 residues. The DNA for the CDR3 is TGTGCCAGCAGCTTTCGGGACAGGGGCAGAGGCTACACCTTC. Translating gives CASSFRDRGRGYTF.

This chain joins TRBV5-1 and TRBJ1-1, with TRBD1 identical over 7 bases. Per the germline V gene, CDR1 is SGHRS and CDR2 is YFSETQ. The J segment lost 4 bases and the V segment lost 7 bases, leaving 7 bases of the junction unmatched. The CDR3 covers 13 residues. CDR3 protein: CASHQGDGTEAFF. The CDR3 DNA reads as TGCGCCAGCCATCAGGGGGACGGCACTGAAGCTTTCTTT.

The chain combines TRBV5-4 with TRBJ1-1; D gene unclear. The V end was cut by 0 bases, the J end by 0 bases, with 12 bases between. This CDR3 is 16 amino acids long. Germline CDR1 reads SGHNT; CDR2 reads YYREEE (reference sequence). The CDR3 is CASSLAGGRMNTEAFF. CDR3 nucleotide sequence: TGTGCCAGCAGCTTGGCGGGAGGAAGGATGAACACTGAAGCTTTCTTT.

This chain joins TRBV23-1 and TRBJ2-3; D is undetermined. TRBV23-1 carries the ORF label, with uncertain function. V lost 8 bases and J lost 0, with 6 bases in between. The length of the CDR3 is 12 residues. The CDR3 protein is CASALSTDTQYF. Here the CDR3 DNA reads TGCGCCAGCGCGCTTAGCACAGATACGCAGTATTTT.

The V gene is TRBV15, the J gene TRBJ2-1, with TRBD2 matching over 7 bases. Germline CDR1 and CDR2: LNHNV and YYDKDF (reference sequence). The CDR3 has 16 residues. V shed 0 bases and J 2 bases; nucleotides not matched to a gene: 4. DNA of the CDR3: TGTGCCACCAGCAGAGACCTAGCGGAGACCTACAATGAGCAGTTCTTC. This sequence encodes CATSRDLAETYNEQFF.

V is TRBV7-2 and J is TRBJ2-1; 8 nucleotides line up with TRBD2. With 2 bases clipped from V and 4 bases from J, the junction kept 1 base outside the gene matches. Germline V gene sequence: CDR1 SGHTA, CDR2 FQGNSA. This CDR3 contains 14 residues. CDR3 loop: CASSLRGGYNEQFF. For the CDR3, the DNA is TGTGCCAGCAGCTTACGGGGGGGATACAATGAGCAGTTCTTC. The full variable domain, with the rest looked up from reference TRBV7-2 and TRBJ2-1, is GAGVSQSPSNKVTEKGKDVELRCDPISGHTALYWYRQSLGQGLEFLIYFQGNSAPDKSGLPSDRFSAERTGGSVSTLTIQRTQQEDSAVYLCASSLRGGYNEQFFGPGTRLTVL.

The chain carries TRBV7-8 and TRBJ2-1; TRBD2 matches at 14 bases. Trimming removed 1 base from V and 10 bases from J; junction bases left unmatched: 6. Germline V gene data show CDR1 as SGHVS and CDR2 as FQNEAQ. The CDR3 contains 16 residues. The CDR3 loop reads CASSLEGLAGVWEQFF. The CDR3 DNA reads TGTGCCAGCAGCTTAGAGGGACTAGCGGGAGTCTGGGAGCAGTTCTTC.

The V gene is TRBV5-4, the J gene TRBJ1-3, with 8 bases lining up with TRBD1. V trimming: 1 base; J trimming: 2 bases; junction bases outside the gene matches: 2. In germline, CDR1 is SGHNT, CDR2 YYREEE (reference sequence). The CDR3 extends over 15 amino acids. The CDR3 here is CASSLRGQAGNTIYF. The CDR3 DNA reads as TGTGCCAGCAGCTTGCGGGGACAGGCTGGAAACACCATATATTTT.

The rearrangement links TRBV6-5 to TRBJ2-6; D not resolved. Germline CDR1 reads MNHEY; CDR2 reads SVGAGI. The CDR3 totals 13 residues. V gave up 6 bases and J gave up 1 base, with 4 bases separating them. Written as DNA, the CDR3 is TGTGCCAGCAGGGAGTCTGGGGCCAACGTCCTGACTTTC. Its translation is CASRESGANVLTF.

This chain uses TRBV5-4 with TRBJ1-4; a possible D gene is TRBD1 (6 bases). CDR3 length: 15 amino acids. V was trimmed by 7 bases and J by 2 bases, leaving 15 bases between them. Germline assignment: CDR1 SGHNT and CDR2 YYREEE (reference sequence). CDR3 in amino acids: CASRNRDTTNEKLFF. For the CDR3, the DNA is TGTGCCAGCCGAAACAGGGATACGACTAATGAAAAACTGTTTTTT.

The chain couples TRBV2 to TRBJ2-7; perhaps TRBD1 as D (6 bases). The germline V and J ends were trimmed by 6 bases and 2 bases, with 14 bases remaining between them. Germline-derived CDR1 and CDR2 are SNHLY and FYNNEI. The length of the CDR3 is 14 residues. The DNA for the CDR3 is TGTGCCAGCAGAGACACGGGACATACCTACGAGCAGTACTTC. This gives the protein CASRDTGHTYEQYF.

The J gene is TRBJ2-5, the V gene TRBV5-4, with 10 bases aligning to TRBD2. The J call could be wrong; TRBJ2-7 is a better fit for the DNA end. This CDR3 is built from 17 residues. Germline values: CDR1 SGHNT, CDR2 YYREEE (reference sequence). CDR3 protein: CASSPGGSGGAYYEQYF. In nucleotides, the CDR3 is TGTGCCAGCAGCCCGGGGGGGAGCGGGGGGGCCTACTACGAGCAGTACTTC.

The chain carries TRBV30 and TRBJ1-2; 7 bases line up with TRBD1. Germline V gives CDR1 GTSNPN, CDR2 SVGIG (reference sequence). Germline trimming cut 5 bases from V and 8 bases from J; bases unmatched to any gene: 5. CDR3 size: 11 residues. The CDR3 DNA reads as TGTGCCTGGGAGGGGGCTAAGGGCTACACCTTC. It yields the protein CAWEGAKGYTF.

V is TRBV6-1 and J is TRBJ2-7; D unresolved. The ends were cut back, 6 bases at V and 0 bases at J, with 6 bases in the middle. The CDR3 contains 12 residues. The germline gives CDR1 MNHNS, CDR2 SASEGT. The CDR3 DNA reads TGTGCCAGCAGAAGAGTCTCCTACGAGCAGTACTTC. This gives the protein CASRRVSYEQYF.